The 8 T cell receptor beta chains below were found in one sample sequenced in a study of T cells after yellow fever vaccination. TCRdb re-called the 5' RACE reads with MiXCR, one entry per CDR3 protein. Altogether about 22,000 distinct CDR3 sequences are present, roughly 5.5% being singletons, with the ten largest covering roughly 20%. The sequences come from PBMCs, either bulk or a sorted T-cell subset (CD4+, CD8+, memory, or dextramer-sorted; not recorded which), collected 35 to 50 days after the first yellow fever vaccination. These receptors were collected from a man aged 18 to 30 who received the YFV17D yellow fever vaccine.

This clonotype was picked up many times. The chain has TRBV6-1 and TRBJ2-6, with D tentatively TRBD1 or TRBD2 (6 bases each). Germline CDR1 and CDR2: MNHNS and SASEGT. Trimming stripped 6 bases from V and 0 bases from J, with 18 bases between. This CDR3 is 18 amino acids long. The CDR3 is CASRNRPGAISGANVLTF. In DNA, the CDR3 is TGTGCCAGCAGGAACAGGCCGGGGGCTATCTCTGGGGCCAACGTCCTGACTTTC.

In this sample, this clonotype turned up many times. The chain is built from TRBV7-9 and TRBJ1-6; D is ambiguous. The germline gives CDR1 SEHNR, CDR2 FQNEAQ (reference sequence). This CDR3 is 13 amino acids long. The V end was cut by 3 bases, the J end by 6 bases, with 6 bases between. The CDR3 is CASSFEGNSPLHF. The DNA of the CDR3 is TGTGCCAGCAGCTTTGAGGGTAATTCACCCCTCCACTTT. Combining the CDR3 with reference TRBV7-9 and TRBJ1-6 gives the whole variable domain DTGVSQNPRHKITKRGQNVTFRCDPISEHNRLYWYRQTLGQGPEFLTYFQNEAQLEKSRLLSDRFSAERPKGSFSTLEIQRTEQGDSAMYLCASSFEGNSPLHFGNGTRLTVT.

Ten or more counts support this clonotype. The rearrangement joins TRBV5-1 to TRBJ1-5; D unresolved. Trimming removed 1 base at V and 0 bases at J, with 8 bases between. From germline, CDR1 is SGHRS and CDR2 YFSETQ. This CDR3 is built from 15 residues. The CDR3: CASSLMWGSNQPQHF. CDR3 nucleotide sequence: TGCGCCAGCAGCTTGATGTGGGGTAGCAATCAGCCCCAGCATTTT. Supplemented by reference TRBV5-1 and TRBJ1-5, the full variable domain reads KAGVTQTPRYLIKTRGQQVTLSCSPISGHRSVSWYQQTPGQGLQFLFEYFSETQRNKGNFPGRFSGRQFSNSRSEMNVSTLELGDSALYLCASSLMWGSNQPQHFGDGTRLSIL.

Turning to this clonotype: A much larger clone lies a single base off, so this may be a read error. V and J are TRBV7-8 and TRBJ2-5, with 9 positions matching TRBD1. CDR1 and CDR2 (germline): SGHVS, FQNEAQ. The CDR3 is made up of 14 amino acids. Germline trimming cut 2 bases from V and 4 bases from J; bases unmatched to any gene: 2. The CDR3 bases are TGTGCCAGCAGCTTAATGACAGGGGGAGAGACCCAGTACTTC. As protein: CASSLMTGGETQYF.

This clonotype was found many times. This chain joins TRBV7-6 and TRBJ2-1; a weak D match, TRBD1 (6 bases). Germline CDR1 SGHVS, CDR2 FNYEAQ. The length of the CDR3 is 16 residues. Trimming removed 6 bases at V and 2 bases at J, with 17 bases between. The CDR3 loop is CASSRMTGITYNEQFF. CDR3 nucleotides: TGTGCCAGCAGTCGTATGACAGGAATTACCTACAATGAGCAGTTCTTC.

This clonotype has at least ten counts. The J gene is TRBJ1-1, the V gene TRBV12-3 or TRBV12-4, with D tentatively TRBD1 (6 bases). V dropped 6 bases and J dropped 4 bases, with 15 bases sitting between them. This CDR3 has 14 amino acids. This chain's CDR3 is CASRNRALGTEAFF. The CDR3 bases are TGTGCCAGCAGAAACAGGGCGCTCGGCACTGAAGCTTTCTTT.

This clonotype came up many times. This chain links TRBV20-1 with TRBJ2-1, with 8 bases lining up with TRBD1. The CDR3 runs to 16 residues. Per the germline V gene, CDR1 is DFQATT and CDR2 is SNEGSKA (reference sequence). Trimming removed 6 bases from V and 1 base from J; junction bases left unmatched: 11. CDR3 DNA sequence: TGCAGTGCCCCCAGGACAGGGCTTGGGTCCTACAATGAGCAGTTCTTC. Protein sequence: CSAPRTGLGSYNEQFF.

This clonotype was detected many times. The chain combines TRBV10-2 with TRBJ1-5, with unresolved D. Trimming left V 4 bases short and J 3 bases short, with 7 bases between. The CDR3 is 13 residues long. Germline V gene sequence: CDR1 WSHSY, CDR2 SAAADI. The CDR3 nucleotides read TGCGCCAGCAGTGCCAGCCCCAATCAGCCCCAGCATTTT. Encoded protein: CASSASPNQPQHF.